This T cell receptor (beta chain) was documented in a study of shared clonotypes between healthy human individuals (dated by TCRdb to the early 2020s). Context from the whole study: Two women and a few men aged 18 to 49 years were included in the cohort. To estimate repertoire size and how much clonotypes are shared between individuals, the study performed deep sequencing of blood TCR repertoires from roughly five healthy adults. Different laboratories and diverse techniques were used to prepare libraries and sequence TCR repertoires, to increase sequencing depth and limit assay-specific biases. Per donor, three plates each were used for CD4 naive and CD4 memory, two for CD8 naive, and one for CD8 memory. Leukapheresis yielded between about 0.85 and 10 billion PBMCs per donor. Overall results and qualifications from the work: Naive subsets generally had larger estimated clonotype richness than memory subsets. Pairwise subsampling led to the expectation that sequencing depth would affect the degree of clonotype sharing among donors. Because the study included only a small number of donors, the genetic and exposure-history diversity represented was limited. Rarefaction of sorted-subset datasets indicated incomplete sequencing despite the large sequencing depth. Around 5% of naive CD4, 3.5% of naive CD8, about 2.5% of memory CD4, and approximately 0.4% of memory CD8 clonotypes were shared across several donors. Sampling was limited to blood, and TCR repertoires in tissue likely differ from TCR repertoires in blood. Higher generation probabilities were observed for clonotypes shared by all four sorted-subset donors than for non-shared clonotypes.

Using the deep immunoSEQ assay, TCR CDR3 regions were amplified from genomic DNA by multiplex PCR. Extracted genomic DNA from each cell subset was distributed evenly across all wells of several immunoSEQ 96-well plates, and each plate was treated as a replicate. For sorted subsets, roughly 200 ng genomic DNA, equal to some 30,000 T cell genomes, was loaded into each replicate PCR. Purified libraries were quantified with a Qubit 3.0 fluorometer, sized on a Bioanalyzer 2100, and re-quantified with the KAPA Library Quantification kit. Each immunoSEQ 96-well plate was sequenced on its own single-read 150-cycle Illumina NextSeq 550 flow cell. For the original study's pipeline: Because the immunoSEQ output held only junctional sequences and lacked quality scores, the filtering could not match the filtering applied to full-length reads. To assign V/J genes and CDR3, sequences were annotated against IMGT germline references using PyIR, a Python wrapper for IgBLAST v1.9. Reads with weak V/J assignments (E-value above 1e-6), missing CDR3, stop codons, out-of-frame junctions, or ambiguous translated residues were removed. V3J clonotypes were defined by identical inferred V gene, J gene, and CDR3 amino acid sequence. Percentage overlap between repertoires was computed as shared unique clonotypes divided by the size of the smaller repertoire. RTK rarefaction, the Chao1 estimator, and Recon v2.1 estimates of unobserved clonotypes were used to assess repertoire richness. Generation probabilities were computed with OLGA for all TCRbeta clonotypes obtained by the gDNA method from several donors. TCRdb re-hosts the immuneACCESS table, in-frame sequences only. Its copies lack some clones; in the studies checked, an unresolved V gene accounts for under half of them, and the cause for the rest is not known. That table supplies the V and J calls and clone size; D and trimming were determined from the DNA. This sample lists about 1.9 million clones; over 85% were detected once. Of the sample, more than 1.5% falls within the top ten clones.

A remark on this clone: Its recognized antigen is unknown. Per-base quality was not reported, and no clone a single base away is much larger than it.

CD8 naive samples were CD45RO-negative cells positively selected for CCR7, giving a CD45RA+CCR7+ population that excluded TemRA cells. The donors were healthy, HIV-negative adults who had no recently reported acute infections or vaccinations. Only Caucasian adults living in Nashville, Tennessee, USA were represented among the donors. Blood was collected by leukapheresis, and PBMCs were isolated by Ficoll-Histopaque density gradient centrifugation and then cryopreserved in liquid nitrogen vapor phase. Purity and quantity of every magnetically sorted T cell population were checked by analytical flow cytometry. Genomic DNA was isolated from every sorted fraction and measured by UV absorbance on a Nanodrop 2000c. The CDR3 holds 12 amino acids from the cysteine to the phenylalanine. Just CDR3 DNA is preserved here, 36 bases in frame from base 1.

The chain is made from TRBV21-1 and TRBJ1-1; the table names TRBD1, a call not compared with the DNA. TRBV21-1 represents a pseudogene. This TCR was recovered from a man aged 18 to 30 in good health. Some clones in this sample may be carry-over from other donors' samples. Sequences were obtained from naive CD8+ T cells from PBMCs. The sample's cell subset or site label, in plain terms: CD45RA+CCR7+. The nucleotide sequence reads TGTGCCAGCAGGGGCAGGGCCACTGAAGCTTTCTTT. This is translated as CASRGRATEAFF.